This TCR beta chain was retrieved from a study of vaccination and CD4 T cells after COVID-19. A remark on this clonotype: The antigen is unknown.

Noted treatment: approximately 9-day PBMC culture with coronavirus spike peptide pools or control peptides (ViraFEST assay). For ViraFEST, peptide pools expanded antigen-specific T cells, after which the TCRs were sequenced. Trimming took 2 bases from V and 3 from J, leaving 11 bases between them. In germline, CDR1 is SGHNT, CDR2 YYREEE (reference sequence). The CDR3 spans 14 residues. With the Oncomine TCR Beta short-read assay, DNA from cultured CD4+ T cells was sequenced. TCRdb fed the PCR reads into MiXCR, producing one record per CDR3 protein. Of roughly 16,000 distinct CDR3 sequences listed, about 48% are singletons.

This receptor was obtained from a human donor who had recovered from COVID-19. Sequencing was performed on CD4+ T cells from blood, cultured in vitro. The chain recombines TRBV5-4 with TRBJ1-1; D might be TRBD1 (5 bases). CDR3 amino acids: CASSLQVADTEAFF. In DNA, the CDR3 is TGTGCCAGCAGCTTACAGGTGGCAGACACTGAAGCTTTCTTT.